This T cell receptor (beta chain) came from a study of long-term antiretroviral therapy in people with HIV (dated by TCRdb to 2022 to 2024). Study-wide context: Collection of the earliest samples took place about a decade ahead of the 2015 WHO recommendation for immediate ART, at a time when ART was typically delayed until CD4 counts fell. Whether ART initiation and durable HIV suppression were associated with changes in peripheral blood TRB repertoire composition and diversity was tested in a retrospective serial study. Test extractions of a monoclonal T-cell line alongside about 35 polyclonal samples showed no cross-contamination during QIAcube processing. Of the roughly 30 participants with HIV, about a dozen were female. A total of under 250 cryopreserved PBMC samples were contributed to the cohort by 30 adults with confirmed HIV infection, with samples collected serially over a mean of about 6 years (range 1-12).

Study-wide findings and limitations: Starting ART was linked to a significant rise in TRB diversity, yet even after long-term ART the diversity remained significantly lower than in transplant donor controls. The samples were dated from about 2004 to 2018, and the ART regimens that were used may be less effective than current ART regimens. Because cell numbers in pre-ART samples were limited, unsorted PBMC were profiled instead of sorted CD4+ and CD8+ T cells. Expanded TRB clones identified before ART initiation dominated the repertoire across all time points, though the dominance fluctuated and decreased in many PLHIV after ART. HIV repertoires had narrower CDR3 length ranges than controls, and the network structure suggested an antigen-experienced repertoire that shifted only slightly toward naive after ART. Inferences about post-ART repertoire changes were limited because no data were available on ART adherence, viral resistance or therapy changes. Owing to limited PBMC availability, only the TCR beta chain was sequenced, without alpha chain pairing.

Inclusion was restricted to participants for whom at least one PBMC sample before ART initiation and at least two post-ART samples were available. Every participant with HIV received treatment in the United States of America. Before DNA extraction, cryopreserved samples of about 0.95-10 million PBMC were thawed and then washed. At the time of the earliest PBMC sample, participants with HIV were aged between about 20 and 60 years. Each participant contributed PBMC samples from 1-4 timepoints before ART initiation and 2-8 timepoints after ART initiation, with a median of 7 samples. For every participant, serial HIV viral load, CD4+ T-cell count, ART history and demographic data were obtained. Using a Qiagen kit on a QIAcube, genomic DNA was extracted from unsorted PBMC, with samples processed in batches of 12. In the germline V gene, CDR1 corresponds to LGHNA and CDR2 to YSLEER. The CDR3, cysteine through phenylalanine, is 14 amino acids long. The CDR3 DNA has 42 bases and is translated from base 1. Germline trimming amounts to 4 bases on V and 5 bases on J, with 3 as the count of junction bases outside the gene matches.

The immunoSEQ hsTCRB v3.0 assay was used at survey level resolution to sequence the TRB variable region. The target sequencing depth for TRB was roughly 35,000-55,000 T-cell genomes per sample. TRB libraries were pooled and sequenced on an Illumina MiSeq using a v3 150-cycle kit. For the original study's pipeline: Repertoire analysis was performed in R inside a reproducible Nextflow workflow that covered QC, data transformation and analysis. LymphoSeq2, an R package for exploring AIRR-Seq data, was used to implement the custom analyses. Four samples yielding fewer than 5000 total TRB sequences were excluded, leaving about 190 analyzed HIV repertoires. Among the approximately 190 retained HIV repertoires, approximately 59 were collected before ART initiation and 120 to 130 after ART initiation. Repertoires were downsampled to 5000 TRB nucleotide sequences, and summary statistics were averaged over 100 downsampling iterations. TRB sequences were retained for analysis only if CDR3 regions of at least seven amino acids were present. Diversity was measured with a Shannon entropy-derived clonality score and the Gini coefficient. In the repertoire networks, any two of the top 5000 CDR3 amino acid sequences were connected whenever the two sequences differed by an edit distance of one. For TRB CDR3 amino acid sequences, antigen specificity groups and MHC restriction were predicted with GLIPH2. To flag known associations with CMV, EBV, HIV or tissue antigens, CDR3 amino acid sequences were compared against VDJdb and McPAS-TCR. Pre-ART, post-ART and control groups were compared with Wilcoxon signed-rank tests and Holm-Bonferroni correction. TCRdb's version of the immuneACCESS table is confined to in-frame rearrangements and falls short of the full clone set. An unresolved V gene accounts for under half of the shortfall where checked; the remainder is of unknown origin. D and trimming come from the DNA, and the V and J calls and clone size come from that table. Counted in this sample were about 40,000 clones; approximately 89% of them appeared once. The biggest ten clones account for 5.7% of the sample.

In regard to this clone: Its antigen is still unknown. Base qualities are not at hand, and no much larger clone is one base apart.

The sequence joins TRBV4-3 to TRBJ1-1; 11 bases in the middle match TRBD1. The material was unsorted PBMCs, obtained 3.1 years after starting antiretroviral therapy. The sequence was collected from a woman aged 50 to 60 with HIV. The CDR3 has the sequence CASSRDRGMTEAFF. The DNA reads TGCGCCAGCAGCCGGGACAGGGGGATGACTGAAGCTTTCTTT.